A selection of T cell receptor beta chains follows, all from one sample in a study of cytomegalovirus exposure and HLA in healthy donors. Libraries were prepared by immunoSEQ multiplex PCR; TCRdb keeps only in-frame clonotypes and omits some of them. This sample carries 95,000 to 100,000 clones, around four fifths of them seen once, and the ten largest clones take 1.5% to 2.5%. Source material: PBMCs. The source of these receptors is a man aged 35-49 years in good health and CMV-seronegative. CDR3s include the opening cysteine and the closing phenylalanine or tryptophan. The D gene is left open where the match is weak. The size entry is marked missing in some rows and otherwise reads once, few, many or a size class.

j_call v_call cdr3_length clone_size d_call cdr3_aa cdr3_nt
TRBJ2-4 TRBV28 22 few TRBD1 CASSWVRLPGQGVPSAKNIQYF TGTGCCAGCAGTTGGGTACGCTTACCGGGACAGGGCGTCCCTTCAGCCAAAAACATTCAGTACTTC
TRBJ2-1 TRBV7-2 12 - - CASSRGLNEQFF TGTGCCAGCAGCCGCGGACTAAATGAGCAGTTCTTC
TRBJ2-7 TRBV2 13 - - CASSGQGGYEQYF TGTGCCAGTAGTGGGCAGGGAGGCTACGAGCAGTACTTC
TRBJ2-3 TRBV10-3 14 few TRBD2 CATAASGYTDTQYF TGTGCCACCGCGGCTAGCGGATACACAGATACGCAGTATTTT
TRBJ2-7 TRBV5-1 15 - TRBD2 CASSEEAGGSHEQYF TGCGCCAGCAGCGAGGAGGCGGGGGGATCACACGAGCAGTACTTC
TRBJ1-1 TRBV10-3 13 many TRBD1 CAISAGQDVEAFF TGTGCCATCAGTGCTGGACAGGACGTTGAAGCTTTCTTT
TRBJ2-2 TRBV7-3 19 - TRBD1 CASSSPNTALDRWDGELFF TGTGCCAGCAGCTCCCCCAACACAGCCTTGGACAGGTGGGACGGGGAGCTGTTTTTT
TRBJ1-1 TRBV9 14 - - CASSVGTANTEAFF TGTGCCAGCAGCGTAGGTACAGCGAACACTGAAGCTTTCTTT
TRBJ2-1 TRBV18 15 - - CASSPPGYSYNEQFF TGTGCCAGCTCCCCCCCGGGGTACTCCTACAATGAGCAGTTCTTC
TRBJ2-7 TRBV30 12 - - CAWSVDNYEQYF TGTGCCTGGAGTGTAGACAACTACGAGCAGTACTTC
TRBJ2-1 TRBV9 13 - - CASSVTSREKQFF TGTGCCAGCAGCGTCACCAGCAGGGAAAAGCAGTTCTTC
TRBJ1-1 TRBV13 14 - TRBD1 CASSLGQGRAEAFF TGTGCCAGCAGCTTGGGACAGGGCCGAGCTGAAGCTTTCTTT
TRBJ2-7 TRBV20-1 10 - - CSAITGEQYF TGCAGTGCTATTACGGGAGAGCAGTACTTC
TRBJ2-5 TRBV28 16 - - CASSLSTGAPGETQYF TGTGCCAGCAGTTTGAGTACAGGTGCACCGGGAGAGACCCAGTACTTC
TRBJ2-7 TRBV6-1 15 - - CASSLEGSGSLEQYF TGTGCCAGCAGTCTGGAGGGCTCTGGGAGTCTCGAGCAGTACTTC
TRBJ2-7 TRBV18 17 - TRBD2 CASSPPARGLATYGQYF TGTGCCAGCTCACCACCGGCTCGGGGACTAGCGACCTACGGGCAGTACTTC
TRBJ2-2 TRBV21-1 16 - - CASSKVGAGGTGELFF TGTGCCAGCAGCAAAGTCGGAGCGGGAGGGACCGGGGAGCTGTTTTTT
TRBJ1-3 TRBV9 15 once - CASSVGGTPRNTIYF TGTGCCAGCAGCGTAGGGGGGACACCTAGAAACACCATATATTTT
TRBJ1-1 TRBV7-9 16 few - CASSQSRNVRNTEAFF TGTGCCAGCAGCCAGAGCAGGAACGTAAGGAACACTGAAGCTTTCTTT
TRBJ2-7 TRBV4-1 14 - - CASSQRTGSDEQYF TGCGCCAGCAGCCAACGTACAGGGTCTGACGAGCAGTACTTC
TRBJ2-5 TRBV2 17 - TRBD2 CASSEPMLAGVGETQYF TGTGCCAGCAGTGAACCCATGCTAGCGGGAGTCGGTGAGACCCAGTACTTC
TRBJ1-1 TRBV2 11 - - CASRRVTEAFF TGTGCCAGCAGGAGGGTCACTGAAGCTTTCTTT
TRBJ2-2 TRBV6-4 14 - - CASSVHRDTGELFF TGTGCCAGCAGTGTTCACAGGGACACCGGGGAGCTGTTTTTT
TRBJ1-5 TRBV6-5 15 - - CASSYSFRDNQPQHF TGTGCCAGCAGTTACTCCTTCAGGGACAACCAGCCCCAGCATTTT
TRBJ2-5 TRBV7-7 14 few TRBD1 CASSFDRGTETQYF TGTGCCAGCAGCTTCGACAGGGGAACAGAGACCCAGTACTTC
TRBJ2-7 TRBV7-6 13 - TRBD1 CASSLGTGDEQYF TGTGCCAGCAGCTTGGGGACAGGGGACGAGCAGTACTTC
TRBJ2-5 TRBV4-1 15 - TRBD2 CASSQGSGSQETLYF TGCGCCAGCAGCCAAGGTAGCGGGTCTCAAGAGACCCTGTACTTC
TRBJ2-1 TRBV11-2 15 once TRBD2 CASSLGGLAGGEQFF TGTGCCAGCAGCTTAGGTGGTCTAGCGGGAGGTGAGCAGTTCTTC
TRBJ1-5 TRBV19 12 - TRBD1 CASRLGGQPQHF TGTGCCAGTAGATTAGGGGGCCAGCCCCAGCATTTT
TRBJ1-5 TRBV18 15 - - CASSEGGISNQPQHF TGTGCCAGCTCAGAGGGAGGAATTAGCAATCAGCCCCAGCATTTT